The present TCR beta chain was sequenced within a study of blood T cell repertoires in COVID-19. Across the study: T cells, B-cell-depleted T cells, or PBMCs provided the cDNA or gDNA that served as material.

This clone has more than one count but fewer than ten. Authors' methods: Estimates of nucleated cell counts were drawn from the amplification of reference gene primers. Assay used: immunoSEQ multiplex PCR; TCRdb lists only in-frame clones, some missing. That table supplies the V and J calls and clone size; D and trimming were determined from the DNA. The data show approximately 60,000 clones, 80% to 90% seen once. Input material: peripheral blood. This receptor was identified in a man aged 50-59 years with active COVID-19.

CDR3 nucleotide sequence: TGTGCCAGCAGAGGGACCAGGGGGCGCCCCTATGGCTACACCTTC. Residues: CASRGTRGRPYGYTF. The chain has TRBV2 and TRBJ1-2; 8 bases agree with TRBD1. Looked up from germline, CDR1 is SNHLY and CDR2 is FYNNEI. The J segment lost 4 bases and the V segment lost 6 bases, leaving 10 bases of the junction unmatched. The CDR3 is 15 amino acids.